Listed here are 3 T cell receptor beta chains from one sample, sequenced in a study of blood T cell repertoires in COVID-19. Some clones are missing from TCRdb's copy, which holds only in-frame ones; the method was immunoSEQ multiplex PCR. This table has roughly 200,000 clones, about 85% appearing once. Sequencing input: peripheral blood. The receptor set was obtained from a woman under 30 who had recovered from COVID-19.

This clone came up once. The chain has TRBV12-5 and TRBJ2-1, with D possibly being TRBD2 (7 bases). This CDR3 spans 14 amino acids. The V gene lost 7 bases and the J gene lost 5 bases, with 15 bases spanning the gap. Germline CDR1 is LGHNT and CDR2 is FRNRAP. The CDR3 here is CASAPQGGNNEQFF. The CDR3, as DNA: TGTGCTAGTGCACCACAGGGAGGGAACAATGAGCAGTTCTTC.

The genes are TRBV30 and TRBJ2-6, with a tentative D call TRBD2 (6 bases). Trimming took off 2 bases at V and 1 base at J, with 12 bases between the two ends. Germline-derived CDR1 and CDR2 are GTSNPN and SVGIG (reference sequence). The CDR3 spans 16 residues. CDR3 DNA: TGTGCCTGGAGTCTCCCGGGACTTTCTGGGGCCAACGTCCTGACTTTC. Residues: CAWSLPGLSGANVLTF.

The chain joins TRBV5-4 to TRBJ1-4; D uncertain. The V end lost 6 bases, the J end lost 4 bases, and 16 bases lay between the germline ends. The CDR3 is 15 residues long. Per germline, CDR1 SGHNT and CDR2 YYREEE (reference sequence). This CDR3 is CASTLGGQVNEKLFF. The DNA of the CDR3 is TGTGCCAGCACCCTTGGAGGGCAGGTTAATGAAAAACTGTTTTTT.